The 30 T cell receptor beta chains presented below share a single source sample, sequenced in a study of shared clonotypes between healthy human individuals. Here immunoSEQ multiplex PCR was the method, and the copy in TCRdb shows in-frame clones only, minus some. The table lists about 2 million clones, 85% to 95% of them singletons. Sequenced input: naive CD4+ T cells sorted from blood. Subset reported: CD45RA+ positively selected. The receptors come from a man between 18 and 35 years old in good health.

The chain has TRBV2 and TRBJ2-2; 7 bases line up with TRBD1. The CDR3 is 16 amino acids. Germline loops: CDR1 SNHLY, CDR2 FYNNEI. The ends lost 4 bases at V and 4 bases at J; junction bases unmatched: 9. In DNA form, the CDR3 reads TGTGCCAGCAGTGCAGAAGGGGGCACGAGCACCGGGGAGCTGTTTTTT. It is translated as CASSAEGGTSTGELFF.

With respect to this clone: This specimen includes other DNA sequences encoding the same CDR3. This chain links TRBV30 with TRBJ1-1; no clear D gene. Germline CDR1 is GTSNPN and CDR2 is SVGIG (reference sequence). V shed 3 bases and J shed 2 bases, with 7 bases lying between them. The CDR3 extends over 12 amino acids. The CDR3 nucleotides are TGTGCCTGGAGAGCTAAAAACACTGAAGCTTTCTTT. Its protein is CAWRAKNTEAFF.

The chain employs TRBV9 and TRBJ2-3; no clear D. Trimming removed 3 bases at V and 5 bases at J, with 10 bases between. Germline lookup yields CDR1 SGDLS and CDR2 YYNGEE. The CDR3 extends over 13 amino acids. The CDR3 DNA sequence: TGTGCCAGCAGCGACGTAGGCGTAGATACGCAGTATTTT. It is translated as CASSDVGVDTQYF. The whole variable domain, filled in from reference TRBV9 and TRBJ2-3, reads DSGVTQTPKHLITATGQRVTLRCSPRSGDLSVYWYQQSLDQGLQFLIQYYNGEERAKGNILERFSAQQFPDLHSELNLSSLELGDSALYFCASSDVGVDTQYFGPGTRLTVL.

CDR3 in DNA: TGCGCCAGCAGCACCGGAGACTCAGATACGCAGTATTTT. Its translation is CASSTGDSDTQYF. This chain connects TRBV5-1 to TRBJ2-3; D unclear. Germline V gene sequence: CDR1 SGHRS, CDR2 YFSETQ. V was trimmed by 4 bases and J by 4 bases, leaving 10 bases between them. The CDR3 has 13 residues.

The chain joins TRBV5-4 to TRBJ2-5, with 8 bases that match TRBD2. Looked up from germline, CDR1 is SGHNT and CDR2 is YYREEE (reference sequence). After removal of 0 bases from V and 4 bases from J, the junction contained 5 bases not matched to a gene. This CDR3 contains 15 residues. The CDR3: CASSLVLAGLETQYF. The CDR3 nucleotides read TGTGCCAGCAGCTTGGTGTTAGCGGGATTAGAGACCCAGTACTTC. The full variable domain, rest sourced from reference TRBV5-4 and TRBJ2-5, is ETGVTQSPTHLIKTRGQQVTLRCSSQSGHNTVSWYQQALGQGPQFIFQYYREEENGRGNFPPRFSGLQFPNYSSELNVNALELDDSALYLCASSLVLAGLETQYFGPGTRLLVL.

The CDR3 DNA follows: TGTGCCAGCAGTTTTGAGCGCAGGACTGAAGCTTTCTTT. Its protein product is CASSFERRTEAFF. The chain combines TRBV28 with TRBJ1-1; D gene unclear. The germline V gene encodes CDR1 MDHEN and CDR2 SYDVKM. The CDR3 sequence is 13 residues long. Trimming stripped 3 bases from V and 5 bases from J, with 10 bases between.

As to this clone: Other DNA sequences in this specimen translate into the identical CDR3. The gene calls are TRBV18 and TRBJ1-2, with a possible D match to TRBD1 (6 bases). Trimming stripped 2 bases from V and 3 bases from J, with 10 bases between. Germline V gene lookup returns CDR1 KGHSH and CDR2 LQKENI. The CDR3 has 14 residues. The CDR3 reads CASSPKEGDYGYTF. The CDR3 bases are TGTGCCAGCTCACCAAAGGAGGGGGACTATGGCTACACCTTC.

The chain links TRBV9 to TRBJ2-3, with TRBD2 identical over 9 bases. The CDR3 sequence is 15 residues long. Losses at the gene ends were 2 bases for V and 4 bases for J; bases not matched to a gene: 5. Germline values: CDR1 SGDLS, CDR2 YYNGEE. This CDR3 reads CASSVSSGNPDTQYF. The DNA of the CDR3 is TGTGCCAGCAGCGTGTCTAGCGGGAACCCAGATACGCAGTATTTT.

This chain links TRBV5-6 with TRBJ1-1; weak D call: TRBD1 (5 bases). V lost 5 bases and J lost 1, with 12 bases in between. The CDR3 spans 14 residues. Germline V gene data show CDR1 as SGHDT and CDR2 as YYEEEE. CDR3 residues: CASSSGQGNTEAFF. Here the CDR3 DNA reads TGTGCCAGCAGTAGCGGCCAGGGGAACACTGAAGCTTTCTTT.

As DNA, the CDR3 is TGTGCCAGCAGCGTAGCTACGACCTCAGATACGCAGTATTTT. Translation gives CASSVATTSDTQYF. The chain recombines TRBV9 with TRBJ2-3; D unclear. The CDR3 loop spans 14 amino acids. The germline gives CDR1 SGDLS, CDR2 YYNGEE. V lost 0 bases, J lost 4 bases, and 9 bases lay in between.

The chain employs TRBV11-2 and TRBJ2-7; TRBD1 matches at 10 bases. From germline, CDR1 is SGHAT and CDR2 FQNNGV. The CDR3 has 18 amino acids. The ends lost 1 base at V and 3 bases at J; junction bases unmatched: 12. CDR3 DNA: TGTGCCAGCAGCTTAGCCCGGGACAGGGGCGGACTTCTCTACGAGCAGTACTTC. Translating it yields CASSLARDRGGLLYEQYF. The whole variable domain, filled in from reference TRBV11-2 and TRBJ2-7, reads EAGVAQSPRYKIIEKRQSVAFWCNPISGHATLYWYQQILGQGPKLLIQFQNNGVVDDSQLPKDRFSAERLKGVDSTLKIQPAKLEDSAVYLCASSLARDRGGLLYEQYFGPGTRLTVT.

The gene calls are TRBV4-1 and TRBJ2-5; D is unclear. This CDR3 is built from 13 residues. Germline CDR1 MGHRA, CDR2 YSYEKL. Trimming took off 4 bases at V and 2 bases at J, with 8 bases between the two ends. This CDR3 is CASSPRFQETQYF. CDR3 coding DNA: TGCGCCAGCAGCCCTAGGTTTCAAGAGACCCAGTACTTC.

This sequence joins TRBV5-4 and TRBJ2-1, with unresolved D. V gave up 5 bases and J gave up 4 bases, with 10 bases separating them. The CDR3 is made up of 13 amino acids. Germline CDR1 and CDR2: SGHNT and YYREEE (reference sequence). The DNA for the CDR3 is TGTGCCAGCAGGATGTCGGGTTACAATGAGCAGTTCTTC. Amino acids: CASRMSGYNEQFF.

The DNA of the CDR3 is TGTGCCAGCAGCTTAGAGGCTAGCGGGAGACAGGAGACCCAGTACTTC. It yields the protein CASSLEASGRQETQYF. This rearrangement joins TRBV7-8 to TRBJ2-5; 10 bases align to TRBD2. There are 16 residues in the CDR3. J gave up 5 bases and V 1 base, and 7 bases lay outside the gene matches. Per germline, CDR1 SGHVS and CDR2 FQNEAQ.

This clone occurred once. The chain is built from TRBV6-1 and TRBJ1-4; D is ambiguous. The length of the CDR3 is 14 residues. V was cut by 8 bases and J by 5 bases, with 15 bases left in between. Per the germline V gene, CDR1 is MNHNS and CDR2 is SASEGT. The CDR3 loop reads CASCPRGENEKLFF. The CDR3 DNA is TGTGCCAGCTGCCCGAGAGGTGAGAATGAAAAACTGTTTTTT.

The CDR3, as DNA: TGTGCCAGCAGTTTCATCCGGGACAGGGACACTGAAGCTTTCTTT. Translated, it gives CASSFIRDRDTEAFF. The chain joins TRBV27 to TRBJ1-1; TRBD1 matches at 9 bases. With V trimmed by 3 bases and J by 3 bases, 5 bases remained unmatched. CDR3 length: 15 amino acids. The germline gives CDR1 MNHEY, CDR2 SMNVEV (reference sequence).

The J gene is TRBJ1-6, the V gene TRBV10-3; 8 bases are shared with TRBD1. Trimming took 10 bases from V and 8 from J; bases not matched to a gene: 7. This CDR3 comprises 13 residues. CDR1 and CDR2 from the germline V gene are ENHRY and SYGVKD. The CDR3 spells CATKDRADSPLHF. The CDR3 DNA is TGTGCCACTAAGGACAGGGCAGATTCACCCCTCCACTTT.

A word on this clone: Distinct nucleotide sequences in the sample also encode this CDR3. CDR3 protein: CSARENTEAFF. As DNA, the CDR3 is TGCAGTGCTAGAGAAAACACTGAAGCTTTCTTT. This chain connects TRBV20-1 to TRBJ1-1; no firm D call. Germline V gene sequence: CDR1 DFQATT, CDR2 SNEGSKA (reference sequence). CDR3 size: 11 residues. V lost 0 bases and J 2 bases, leaving 1 base between the germline ends.

This sequence joins TRBV5-6 and TRBJ2-5; 9 bases map to TRBD1. Germline V gene sequence: CDR1 SGHDT, CDR2 YYEEEE. There are 17 residues in the CDR3. The ends lost 1 base at V and 5 bases at J; junction bases unmatched: 12. CDR3 sequence (DNA): TGTGCCAGCAGCTTGCGATTACAGGGGGCGCCCGGGGAGACCCAGTACTTC. Translating gives CASSLRLQGAPGETQYF.

This clone was picked up one time. The DNA of the CDR3 is TGCGCCAGCAGCCAAGATCGACGAACTAGCGGGGTGAATGAGCAGTTCTTC. Its translation: CASSQDRRTSGVNEQFF. This chain links TRBV4-3 with TRBJ2-1, with TRBD2 identical over 10 bases. The junction had 9 bases not matched to a gene; V was cut back by 0 bases and J by 7 bases. CDR1 is LGHNA, CDR2 YSLEER, per germline. The length of the CDR3 is 17 residues.

The chain couples TRBV27 to TRBJ2-2; the D gene could be TRBD1 or TRBD2 (5 bases each). The V end lost 6 bases, the J end lost 4 bases, and 15 bases lay between the germline ends. CDR3 length: 15 residues. The germline V gene encodes CDR1 MNHEY and CDR2 SMNVEV (reference sequence). CDR3 nucleotides: TGTGCCAGCAGAACGGGGCAACCCAGCACCGGGGAGCTGTTTTTT. It translates to CASRTGQPSTGELFF.

The chain combines TRBV5-6 with TRBJ2-7; 9 bases are a match to TRBD1. This CDR3 has 14 amino acids. Germline-derived CDR1 and CDR2 are SGHDT and YYEEEE. V trimming: 4 bases; J trimming: 7 bases; junction bases outside the gene matches: 9. CDR3 residues: CASSLRDRASEQYF. The CDR3 DNA follows: TGTGCCAGCAGCCTCCGGGACAGGGCGAGTGAGCAGTACTTC.

The chain uses TRBV29-1 and TRBJ2-3; D remains unclear. Germline V gives CDR1 SQVTM, CDR2 ANQGSEA. Trimming removed 3 bases at V and 7 bases at J, with 14 bases between. CDR3 length: 13 amino acids. The CDR3 loop reads CSVEESIANTQYF. In nucleotides, the CDR3 is TGCAGCGTTGAGGAGTCCATCGCGAATACGCAGTATTTT.

This chain links TRBV9 with TRBJ2-1; possible D gene TRBD1, 6 bases. The V end lost 3 bases, the J end lost 8 bases, and 12 bases lay between the germline ends. Per the germline V gene, CDR1 is SGDLS and CDR2 is YYNGEE. There are 13 residues in the CDR3. CDR3 amino acids: CASSAPGDHEQFF. As DNA, the CDR3 is TGTGCCAGCAGCGCCCCAGGGGACCATGAGCAGTTCTTC.

This rearrangement joins TRBV10-3 to TRBJ2-5; 7 bases agree with TRBD1. CDR1 is ENHRY, CDR2 SYGVKD, per germline. This CDR3 is 12 amino acids long. Germline trimming cut 8 bases from V and 3 bases from J; bases unmatched to any gene: 3. In DNA form, the CDR3 reads TGTGCCATCGCCGGGACAGAAGAGACCCAGTACTTC. It is translated as CAIAGTEETQYF.

The chain couples TRBV7-2 to TRBJ1-2; no reliable D call. V was pared by 6 bases and J by 3 bases, with 14 bases between. The CDR3 extends over 14 amino acids. Germline V lookup: CDR1 SGHTA, CDR2 FQGNSA. CDR3 protein: CASSPAGVHYGYTF. CDR3 bases: TGTGCCAGCAGTCCCGCCGGGGTCCACTATGGCTACACCTTC.

The chain recombines TRBV10-3 with TRBJ2-6, with 8 bases aligning to TRBD1. This CDR3 has 17 residues. Germline V gene sequence: CDR1 ENHRY, CDR2 SYGVKD. V dropped 2 bases and J dropped 0; count of bases not matched to a gene: 3. The CDR3 sequence is CAISEPGQASGANVLTF. The CDR3 bases are TGTGCCATCAGTGAGCCGGGACAGGCCTCTGGGGCCAACGTCCTGACTTTC.

This chain links TRBV14 with TRBJ1-3; 7 nucleotides match TRBD1. The germline CDR1 and CDR2 sequences are SGHDN and FVKESK. Trimming at V came to 6 bases and at J to 3 bases, leaving 11 bases not matched to a gene. The CDR3 spans 16 residues. The DNA for the CDR3 is TGTGCCAGCAGAGAGACAGGGTTAGTTTTTGGAAACACCATATATTTT. This translates into CASRETGLVFGNTIYF.

The chain employs TRBV27 and TRBJ1-1; D is undetermined. The V end was cut by 1 base, the J end by 2 bases, with 11 bases between. This CDR3 has 15 residues. Germline CDR1 is MNHEY and CDR2 is SMNVEV (reference sequence). CDR3 coding DNA: TGTGCCAGCAGTTTATTGGGCCATACTAACACTGAAGCTTTCTTT. Its translation: CASSLLGHTNTEAFF.

The rearrangement links TRBV30 to TRBJ2-5; D possibly corresponds to TRBD1 (6 bases). This CDR3 contains 15 residues. Trimming took 0 bases from V and 1 from J, leaving 12 bases between them. Germline V gene data show CDR1 as GTSNPN and CDR2 as SVGIG (reference sequence). CDR3 in amino acids: CAWSVPTGLQETQYF. The CDR3 nucleotides are TGTGCCTGGAGTGTACCCACAGGGCTCCAAGAGACCCAGTACTTC.